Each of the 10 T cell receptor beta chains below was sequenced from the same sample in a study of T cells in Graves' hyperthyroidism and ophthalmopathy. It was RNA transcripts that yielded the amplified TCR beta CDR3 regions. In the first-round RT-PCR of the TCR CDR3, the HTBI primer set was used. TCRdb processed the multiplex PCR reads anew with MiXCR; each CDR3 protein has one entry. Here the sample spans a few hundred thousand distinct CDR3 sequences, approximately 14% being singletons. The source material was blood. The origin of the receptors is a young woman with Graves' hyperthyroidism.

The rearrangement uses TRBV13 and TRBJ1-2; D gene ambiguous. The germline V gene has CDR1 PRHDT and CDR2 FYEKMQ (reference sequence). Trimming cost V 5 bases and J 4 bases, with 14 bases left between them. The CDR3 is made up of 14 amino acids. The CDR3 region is CASSKNRRSYGYTF. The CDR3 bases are TGTGCCAGCAGCAAAAACCGGAGATCCTATGGCTACACCTTC.

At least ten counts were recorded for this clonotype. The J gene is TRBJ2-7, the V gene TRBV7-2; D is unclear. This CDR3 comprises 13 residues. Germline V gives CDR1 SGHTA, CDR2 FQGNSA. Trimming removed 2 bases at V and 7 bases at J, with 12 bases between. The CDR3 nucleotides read TGTGCCAGCAGCTTAATCCGCGGTTTGGAGCAGTACTTC. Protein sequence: CASSLIRGLEQYF.

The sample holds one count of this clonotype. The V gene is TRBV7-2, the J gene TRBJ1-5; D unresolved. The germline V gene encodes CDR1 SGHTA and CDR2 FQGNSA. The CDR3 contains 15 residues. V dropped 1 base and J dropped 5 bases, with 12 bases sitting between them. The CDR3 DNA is TGTGCCAGCAGCTTAGTCAGTGGCAGCGATCAGCCCCAGCATTTT. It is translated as CASSLVSGSDQPQHF.

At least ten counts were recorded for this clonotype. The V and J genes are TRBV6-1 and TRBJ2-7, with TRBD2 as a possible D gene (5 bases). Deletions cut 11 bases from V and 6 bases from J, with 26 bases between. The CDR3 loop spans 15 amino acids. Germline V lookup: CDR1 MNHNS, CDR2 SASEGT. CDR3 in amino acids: CALQAAAKGSPEQYF. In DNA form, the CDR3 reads TGTGCCCTCCAGGCGGCAGCGAAAGGGAGCCCCGAGCAGTACTTC.

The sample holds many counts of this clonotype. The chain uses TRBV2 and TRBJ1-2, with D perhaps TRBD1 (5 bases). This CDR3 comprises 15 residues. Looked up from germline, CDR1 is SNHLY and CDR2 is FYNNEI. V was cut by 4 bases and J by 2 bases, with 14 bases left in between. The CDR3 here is CASSGLRQPNYGYTF. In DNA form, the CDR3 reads TGTGCCAGCAGTGGTTTGCGACAGCCGAACTATGGCTACACCTTC. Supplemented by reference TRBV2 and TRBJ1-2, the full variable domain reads EPEVTQTPSHQVTQMGQEVILRCVPISNHLYFYWYRQILGQKVEFLVSFYNNEISEKSEIFDDQFSVERPDGSNFTLKIRSTKLEDSAMYFCASSGLRQPNYGYTFGSGTRLTVV.

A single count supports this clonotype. The CDR3 DNA is TGTGCCAGTAGAAGACAGAGGAGCAATCAGCCCCAGCATTTT. This codes for CASRRQRSNQPQHF. The rearrangement links TRBV19 to TRBJ1-5, with a weak D call TRBD1 (5 bases). The CDR3 contains 14 residues. The germline V gene has CDR1 LNHDA and CDR2 SQIVND (reference sequence). The V and J ends lost 6 bases and 1 base respectively, with 10 bases between them.

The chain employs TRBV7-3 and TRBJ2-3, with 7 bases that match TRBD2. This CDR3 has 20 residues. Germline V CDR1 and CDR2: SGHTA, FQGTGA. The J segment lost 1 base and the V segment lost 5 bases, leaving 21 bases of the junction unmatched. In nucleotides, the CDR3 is TGTGCCAGCAGCACCCCGGTCTCCATCGGGACTACTCGTGGCACAGATACGCAGTATTTT. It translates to CASSTPVSIGTTRGTDTQYF.

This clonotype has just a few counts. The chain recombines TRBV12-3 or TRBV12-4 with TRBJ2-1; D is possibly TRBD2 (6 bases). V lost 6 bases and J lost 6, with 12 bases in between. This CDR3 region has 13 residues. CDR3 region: CASRTVGGNEQFF. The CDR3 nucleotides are TGTGCCAGCAGGACCGTGGGAGGCAATGAGCAGTTCTTC.

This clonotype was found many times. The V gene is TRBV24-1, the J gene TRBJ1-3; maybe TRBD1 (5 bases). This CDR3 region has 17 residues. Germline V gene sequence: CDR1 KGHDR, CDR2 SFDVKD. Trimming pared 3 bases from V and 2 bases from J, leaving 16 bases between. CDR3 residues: CATSDPPGTATGNTIYF. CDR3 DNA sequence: TGTGCCACCAGTGATCCTCCCGGGACCGCGACTGGAAACACCATATATTTT.

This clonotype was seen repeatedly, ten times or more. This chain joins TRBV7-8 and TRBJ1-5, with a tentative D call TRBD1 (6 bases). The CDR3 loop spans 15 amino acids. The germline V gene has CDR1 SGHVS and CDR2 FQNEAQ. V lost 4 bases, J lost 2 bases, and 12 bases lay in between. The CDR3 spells CASSSRDIGNQPQHF. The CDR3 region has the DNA TGTGCCAGCAGCTCCCGGGACATAGGCAATCAGCCCCAGCATTTT.